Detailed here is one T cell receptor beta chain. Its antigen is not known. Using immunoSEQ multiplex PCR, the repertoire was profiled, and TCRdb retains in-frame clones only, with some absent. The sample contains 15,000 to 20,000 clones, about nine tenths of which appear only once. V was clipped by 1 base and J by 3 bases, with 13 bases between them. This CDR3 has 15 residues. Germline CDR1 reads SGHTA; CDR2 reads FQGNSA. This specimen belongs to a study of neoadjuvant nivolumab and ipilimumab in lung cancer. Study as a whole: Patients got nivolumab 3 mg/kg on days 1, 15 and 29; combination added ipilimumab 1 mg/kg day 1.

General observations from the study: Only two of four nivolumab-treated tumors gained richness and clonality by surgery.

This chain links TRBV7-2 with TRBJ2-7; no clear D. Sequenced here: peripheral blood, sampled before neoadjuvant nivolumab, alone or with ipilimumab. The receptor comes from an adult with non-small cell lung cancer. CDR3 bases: TGTGCCAGCAGCTTAGGTTACGGTCTTGGCTACGAGCAGTACTTC. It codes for CASSLGYGLGYEQYF.